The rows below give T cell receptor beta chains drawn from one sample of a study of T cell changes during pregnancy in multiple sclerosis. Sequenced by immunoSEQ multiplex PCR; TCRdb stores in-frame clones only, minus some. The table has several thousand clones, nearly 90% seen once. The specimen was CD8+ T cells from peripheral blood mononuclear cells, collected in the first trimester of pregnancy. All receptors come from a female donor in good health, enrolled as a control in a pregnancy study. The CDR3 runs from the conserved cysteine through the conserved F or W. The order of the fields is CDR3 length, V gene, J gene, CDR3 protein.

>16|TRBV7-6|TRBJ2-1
CASSLATSGTKNEQFF
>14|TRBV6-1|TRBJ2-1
CASSTLAEGNEQFF
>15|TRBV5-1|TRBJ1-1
CASSFGRASETEAFF
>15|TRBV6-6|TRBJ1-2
CASSPIGQGGYGYTF
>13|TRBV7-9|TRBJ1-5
CASSLTDNQPQHF
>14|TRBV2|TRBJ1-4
CASRQDLNNEKLFF
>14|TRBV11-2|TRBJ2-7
CASSFGQGFYEQYF
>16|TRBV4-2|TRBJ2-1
CASSPNSGGAVDEQFF
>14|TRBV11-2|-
CASSPGGLSYEQYF
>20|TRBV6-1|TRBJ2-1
CASSDLGGPDYRNVYNEQFF
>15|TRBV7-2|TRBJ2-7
CASSTRDRVIHEQYF
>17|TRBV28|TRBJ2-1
CASSDPPGLVTYNEQFF
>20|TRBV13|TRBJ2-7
CASSFRVMTSGRRNHYEQYF
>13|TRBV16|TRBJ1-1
CASSQWRGSEAFF
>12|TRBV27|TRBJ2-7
CASSLTGGEQYF
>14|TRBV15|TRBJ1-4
CATSSGTVSEKLFF
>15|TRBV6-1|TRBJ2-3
CASSFRDSATDTQYF
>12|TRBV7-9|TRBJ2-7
CASSLGTESSVF
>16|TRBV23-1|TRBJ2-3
CASSRTSGASTDTQYF
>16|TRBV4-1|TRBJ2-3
CASSWVPDRASDTQYF
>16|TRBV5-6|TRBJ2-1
CASSLDGGGYYNEQFF
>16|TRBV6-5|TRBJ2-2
CASSSIPGQGPGELFF
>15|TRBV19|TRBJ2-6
CASRGRVSGANVLTF
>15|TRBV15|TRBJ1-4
CATSRAVDGGEKLFF
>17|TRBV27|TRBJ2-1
CASSSGGGGSSYNEQFF
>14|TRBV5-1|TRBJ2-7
CASSLDYINYEQYF
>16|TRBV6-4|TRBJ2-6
CASSASGESGANVLTF
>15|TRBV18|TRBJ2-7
CASSPYGQPPYEQYF
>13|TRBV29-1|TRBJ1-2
CSVDQTGGYGYTF
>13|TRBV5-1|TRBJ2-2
CASEGENTGELFF
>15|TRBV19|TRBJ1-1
CASIILSGGNTEAFF
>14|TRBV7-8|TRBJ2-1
CASSLRGSHNEQFF
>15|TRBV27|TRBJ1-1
CASTMTGGMNTEAFF
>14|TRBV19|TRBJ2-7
CASSIGTGFYEQYF
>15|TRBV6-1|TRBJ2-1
CASSPTSETYNEQFF
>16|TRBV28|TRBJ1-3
CASSSHRGGTGNTIYF
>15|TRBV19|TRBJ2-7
CASSSLAGDIYEQYF
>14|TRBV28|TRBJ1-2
CASSLVQGDYGYTF
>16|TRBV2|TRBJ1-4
CASSEGYGATNEKLFF
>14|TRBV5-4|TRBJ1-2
CASSLDRGPHGYTF
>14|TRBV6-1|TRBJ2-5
CASSEAGSPKTQYF
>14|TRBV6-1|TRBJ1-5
CASSLTGYLQPQHF
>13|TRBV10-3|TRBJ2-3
CAISEGLTDTQYF
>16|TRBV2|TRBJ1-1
CASSEDWRGAGTEAFF
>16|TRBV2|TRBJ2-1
CANRGRALGGGNEQFF
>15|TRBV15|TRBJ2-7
CATSRETGGSDEQYF
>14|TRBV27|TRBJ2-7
CASSSDGTGAEQYF
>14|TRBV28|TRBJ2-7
CASNPVLTVGEQYF
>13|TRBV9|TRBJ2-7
CASSVGETYEQYF
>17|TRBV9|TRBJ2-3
CASSVGTSGISTDTQYF
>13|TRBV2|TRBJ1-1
CASSEAFYTEAFF
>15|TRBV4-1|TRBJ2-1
CASSQERWDIDEQFF
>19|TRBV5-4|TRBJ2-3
CASSTAGTSGPPGPDTQYF
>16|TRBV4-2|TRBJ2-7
CASSQTTGGGAHEQYF
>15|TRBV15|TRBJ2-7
CATSRGDREIDEQYF
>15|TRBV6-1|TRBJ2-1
CASTQREVGYNEQFF
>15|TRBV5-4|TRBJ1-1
CASSLASGGDTEAFF
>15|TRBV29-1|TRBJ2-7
CSVDLRQGGSYEQYF
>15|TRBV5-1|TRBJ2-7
CASSSRAGYTYEQYF